The 5 T cell receptor beta chains reported below all come from one sample, sequenced in a study of shared clonotypes between healthy human individuals. Profiling relied on immunoSEQ multiplex PCR, and the TCRdb table lists in-frame clones only, not all of them. The table shows roughly 1.4 million clones, with about 98.5% occurring only once. Sequenced material: naive CD4+ T cells sorted from blood. As for subset: CD45RA+ positively selected. The receptors shown here come from a man aged 30 to 39 in good health.

The gene calls are TRBV5-5 and TRBJ2-1; a weak D match, TRBD2 (5 bases). The CDR3 length is 14 residues. Germline values: CDR1 SGHKS, CDR2 YYEKEE (reference sequence). Between the trimmed V and J ends, which lost 3 bases and 7 bases, there was a span of 14 bases. The CDR3 bases are TGTGCCAGCAGCTCTCTGACGGGAAGAAATGAGCAGTTCTTC. This sequence encodes CASSSLTGRNEQFF.

The table lists this clone with a count of one. The chain combines TRBV5-8 with TRBJ2-6; no reliable D call. Trimming took 0 bases from V and 1 from J, leaving 2 bases between them. From germline, CDR1 is SGHTS and CDR2 YDEGEE. This CDR3 contains 14 residues. DNA for the CDR3: TGTGCCAGCAGCTTGGGATCTGGGGCCAACGTCCTGACTTTC. Amino acid sequence: CASSLGSGANVLTF. The whole variable domain, remainder taken from reference TRBV5-8 and TRBJ2-6, is EAGVTQSPTHLIKTRGQQATLRCSPISGHTSVYWYQQALGLGLQFLLWYDEGEERNRGNFPPRFSGRQFPNYSSELNVNALELEDSALYLCASSLGSGANVLTFGAGSRLTVL.

Concerning this clone itself: A junction boundary mismatches the germline segment, possibly from a read error. The sample carries other DNA sequences with the same CDR3. V usage is TRBV11-3 and J usage is TRBJ2-2; D is uncertain. Germline V lookup: CDR1 SGHNT, CDR2 YENEEA. This CDR3 region has 14 residues. This CDR3 is CASSLDRDTGELFF. The CDR3 coding sequence is TGTGCCAGCAGCCTAGACCGGGACACCGGGGAGCTGTTTTTT. The variable domain in full, completed from reference TRBV11-3 and TRBJ2-2, reads EAGVVQSPRYKIIEKKQPVAFWCNPISGHNTLYWYLQNLGQGPELLIRYENEEAVDDSQLPKDRFSAERLKGVDSTLKIQPAELGDSAVYLCASSLDRDTGELFFGEGSRLTVL.

The V and J genes are TRBV7-8 and TRBJ2-1; 8 nucleotides agree with TRBD2. The V segment lost 4 bases and the J segment 3 bases; nucleotides outside the gene matches: 5. This CDR3 spans 15 amino acids. Germline assignment: CDR1 SGHVS and CDR2 FQNEAQ. The CDR3 protein is CASSSSGSHYNEQFF. In DNA form, the CDR3 reads TGTGCCAGCAGCTCAAGCGGGAGTCACTACAATGAGCAGTTCTTC.

The CDR3 is CASSPRTGVGTGELFF. For the CDR3, the DNA is TGTGCCAGCTCACCCCGGACAGGGGTGGGCACCGGGGAGCTGTTTTTT. The chain joins TRBV18 to TRBJ2-2; 9 bases match TRBD1. The CDR3 has 16 amino acids. Germline V gene lookup returns CDR1 KGHSH and CDR2 LQKENI. V shed 3 bases, J shed 4 bases, and the junction held 6 bases outside the gene matches.